The clone carrying this TCR beta chain was counted a few times. Its antigen is currently unknown. The data were taken from a study of T-cell memory formation after mild COVID-19. About the research overall: TCR clusters were mostly confined to one donor each. The study, taken as a whole, reports: The study found balanced CD4/CD8 in clones contracting day 15 to 85 and a CD4+ lean in later expanders. Second-wave clones peaking on day 37 lacked confirmed SARS-CoV-2 specificity. Most CD4+ clones that shrank were in CM and EM, while CD8+ ones turned up in EMRA.

TCRdb itself ran the 5' RACE reads through MiXCR, one entry per CDR3 protein. The table shows fewer than 400,000 distinct CDR3 sequences, with roughly 15% occurring only once. This CDR3 contains 17 residues. The V gene lost 0 bases and the J gene lost 0 bases, with 15 bases spanning the gap. Germline CDR1 is SGDLS and CDR2 is YYNGEE. The chain employs TRBV9 and TRBJ1-1, with D tentatively TRBD1 (5 bases). This TCR was recovered from a man aged 18 to 30 who had mild COVID-19 (a few samples of this study predate the infection). Cell type and time point are not known. Sequencing was done on a sample of PBMCs or a T cell subset sorted from them (not recorded which). The CDR3, as DNA: TGTGCCAGCAGCGTAGGCCCGACAGAAGTCATGAACACTGAAGCTTTCTTT. This gives the protein CASSVGPTEVMNTEAFF.